The rows below give T cell receptor beta chains drawn from one sample of a study of breast tumors, draining lymph nodes, adjacent tissues. One entry per CDR3 protein, called by TCRdb with MiXCR from the multiplex PCR reads. The sample includes approximately 210,000 distinct CDR3 sequences, about 34% of them seen just once. Sequenced input: axillary lymph node tissue. The source of these receptors is a female donor with breast cancer. Some clones in this sample may be carry-over from other donors' samples. Both conserved end residues are part of each CDR3. Each record gives: J gene, D gene, V gene, clone size, CDR3 protein, CDR3 DNA. A D gene is named only where the DNA matches it firmly. Only part of the rows carry a size: once, few, many, or a class if the clone is expanded.

TRBJ1-4	NA	TRBV30	many	CAWSPDGERLFF	TGTGCCTGGAGCCCTGACGGGGAGAGACTGTTTTTT
TRBJ2-5	NA	TRBV5-8	few	CASSFAMSQETQYF	TGTGCCAGCAGCTTTGCAATGTCCCAAGAGACCCAGTACTTC
TRBJ2-2	TRBD2	TRBV5-6	NA	CASSLEWAAGPAGELFF	TGTGCCAGCAGCTTGGAGTGGGCAGCGGGGCCAGCCGGGGAGCTGTTTTTT
TRBJ2-6	NA	TRBV9	many	CASSVQTGANVLTF	TGTGCCAGCAGCGTTCAGACTGGGGCCAACGTCCTGACTTTC
TRBJ2-3	TRBD2	TRBV12-3/TRBV12-4	many	CASSFRGEKDTQYF	TGTGCCAGCAGTTTTCGGGGGGAAAAGGATACGCAGTATTTT
TRBJ2-2	TRBD2	TRBV24-1	many	CATSDSGTSSTGELFF	TGTGCCACCAGTGATTCCGGGACTAGCAGCACCGGGGAGCTGTTTTTT
TRBJ2-6	NA	TRBV11-2	many	CASSLGVGAGANVLTF	TGTGCCAGCAGCTTAGGAGTCGGGGCTGGGGCCAACGTCCTGACTTTC
TRBJ2-1	TRBD2	TRBV7-9	few	CASSLVAGGGNEQFF	TGTGCCAGCAGCTTAGTAGCGGGAGGGGGCAATGAGCAGTTCTTC
TRBJ2-1	TRBD2	TRBV6-5	few	CASSHSAAGGPRNEQFF	TGTGCCAGCAGTCACTCGGCGGCGGGAGGGCCGCGGAATGAGCAGTTCTTC
TRBJ1-2	NA	TRBV7-2	many	CASSLGGRGADGYTF	TGTGCCAGCAGCTTAGGGGGGAGAGGGGCAGATGGCTACACCTTC
TRBJ2-3	TRBD1	TRBV20-1	many	CSASYHRGRADTQYF	TGCAGTGCTAGTTATCACAGGGGGCGCGCGGATACGCAGTATTTT
TRBJ1-4	NA	TRBV30	many	CAWTTSVRMANEKLFF	TGTGCCTGGACGACATCGGTCCGGATGGCTAATGAAAAACTGTTTTTT
TRBJ2-5	TRBD2	TRBV20-1	many	CSAPVGLAGAPQETQYF	TGCAGTGCCCCCGTGGGTCTAGCGGGAGCGCCCCAAGAGACCCAGTACTTC
TRBJ2-7	TRBD2	TRBV7-6	many	CASSLDAGVPYEQYF	TGTGCCAGCAGCCTCGACGCGGGAGTCCCCTACGAGCAGTACTTC
TRBJ1-5	NA	TRBV24-1	NA	CATSDPGLDQPQHF	TGTGCCACCAGTGACCCGGGCCTCGATCAGCCCCAGCATTTT
TRBJ2-1	TRBD1	TRBV6-6	many	CASSRTGIGSYNEQFF	TGTGCCAGCAGTCGGACAGGGATAGGCTCCTACAATGAGCAGTTCTTC
TRBJ2-5	TRBD2	TRBV20-1	once	CSARAGGTSGRALTQETQYF	TGCAGTGCTAGAGCCGGCGGGACTAGCGGGAGGGCCCTAACCCAAGAGACCCAGTACTTC
TRBJ1-6	NA	TRBV13	many	CASSLQNNSPLHF	TGTGCCAGCAGCCTCCAGAATAATTCACCCCTCCACTTT
TRBJ2-3	NA	TRBV19	many	CASSRARHTDTQYF	TGTGCCAGTAGTAGGGCCAGGCACACAGATACGCAGTATTTT
TRBJ1-4	NA	TRBV7-3	NA	CASSAQSNEELFF	TGTGCCAGCAGCGCCCAGTCCAATGAAGAGCTGTTTTTT
TRBJ1-6	NA	TRBV12-3/TRBV12-4	NA	CASSLGVFGGMPNSPLHF	TGTGCCAGCAGTCTCGGGGTATTCGGGGGCATGCCTAATTCACCCCTCCACTTT
TRBJ1-6	TRBD1	TRBV9	many	CASSVAKPVRDRGVWSPLHF	TGTGCCAGCAGCGTAGCCAAACCGGTCCGGGACAGGGGGGTTTGGTCACCCCTCCACTTT
TRBJ2-2	NA	TRBV24-1	NA	CATSWGPGELFF	TGTGCCACCAGTTGGGGTCCCGGGGAGCTGTTTTTT
TRBJ2-7	NA	TRBV19	many	CASSTTDRRRYEQYF	TGTGCCAGTAGTACGACTGACAGGAGAAGATACGAGCAGTACTTC
TRBJ2-7	TRBD2	TRBV6-2/TRBV6-3	many	CASRKGRVTSVYEQYF	TGTGCCAGCAGGAAGGGGAGAGTCACTAGCGTCTACGAGCAGTACTTC
TRBJ1-1	TRBD1	TRBV20-1	once	CSAAGPGQPMNTEAFF	TGCAGTGCTGCCGGCCCGGGACAGCCCATGAACACTGAAGCTTTCTTT
TRBJ2-2	NA	TRBV5-1	many	CASSLGPIGELFF	TGCGCCAGCAGCTTAGGCCCTATCGGGGAGCTGTTTTTT
TRBJ2-7	NA	TRBV11-2	NA	CASSLGGLSGQYF	TGTGCCAGCAGCTTAGGAGGCCTCTCCGGGCAGTACTTC
TRBJ1-2	TRBD1	TRBV9	NA	CASSVVGDSPNYGYTF	TGTGCCAGCAGCGTAGTCGGGGACAGCCCCAACTATGGCTACACCTTC
TRBJ2-1	TRBD2	TRBV4-2	many	CASSRLAGEYNEQFF	TGTGCCAGCAGCCGACTAGCGGGAGAGTACAATGAGCAGTTCTTC
TRBJ1-6	NA	TRBV7-2	many	CASTPGVNGPLHF	TGTGCCAGCACCCCCGGGGTAAACGGGCCCCTCCACTTT
TRBJ2-7	NA	TRBV11-2	many	CASSLGLSAYEQYF	TGTGCCAGCAGCTTAGGTCTATCAGCCTACGAGCAGTACTTC
TRBJ2-5	NA	TRBV24-1	NA	CATSDTVGGRVETQYF	TGTGCCACCAGTGATACCGTGGGGGGGCGCGTAGAGACCCAGTACTTC
TRBJ2-5	TRBD2	TRBV20-1	many	CSAKISGSQETQYF	TGCAGTGCTAAGATTAGCGGGAGTCAAGAGACCCAGTACTTC
TRBJ2-7	TRBD2	TRBV6-2/TRBV6-3	many	CASTVTSFEGKQYF	TGTGCCAGCACTGTGACTAGCTTCGAGGGGAAGCAGTACTTC
TRBJ2-3	NA	TRBV5-4	many	CASIPGGTGPHTQYF	TGTGCCAGCATACCGGGCGGGACGGGTCCTCATACGCAGTATTTT
TRBJ1-5	NA	TRBV30	many	CAWSPDRTGNQPQHF	TGTGCCTGGAGTCCCGACAGGACCGGGAATCAGCCCCAGCATTTT
TRBJ2-2	TRBD2	TRBV20-1	many	CSARDNNGTSGRSLISTGELFF	TGCAGTGCTAGAGATAATAACGGGACTAGCGGGAGATCCTTAATTTCGACCGGGGAGCTGTTTTTT
TRBJ1-5	TRBD1	TRBV5-5	many	CASSLRDRDNQPQHF	TGTGCCAGCAGCTTGAGGGACAGGGACAATCAGCCCCAGCATTTT
TRBJ1-4	NA	TRBV7-2	NA	CASSEGGEKLFF	TGCGCCAGCAGCGAGGGGGGGGAAAAACTGTTTTTT
TRBJ2-1	TRBD2	TRBV5-1	many	CASSTGGLMLYNEQFF	TGCGCCAGCAGCACGGGAGGCCTGATGCTCTACAATGAGCAGTTCTTC
TRBJ2-6	NA	TRBV19	many	CASRRRSSGANVLTF	TGTGCCAGTAGGAGACGAAGCTCTGGGGCCAACGTCCTGACTTTC
TRBJ1-4	TRBD1	TRBV19	NA	CASSGTAITNEKLFF	TGTGCCAGTAGTGGGACAGCGATAACTAATGAAAAACTGTTTTTT
TRBJ1-3	NA	TRBV28	few	CASRSPGRGNTIYF	TGTGCCAGCAGGAGTCCAGGGAGGGGAAACACCATATATTTT
TRBJ2-5	TRBD2	TRBV2	NA	CASSDSGLAGETQYF	TGTGCCAGCAGTGATTCGGGACTAGCGGGAGAGACCCAGTACTTC
TRBJ2-7	NA	TRBV5-6	NA	CASSLKAAYEQYF	TGTGCCAGCAGCCTCAAAGCCGCCTACGAGCAGTACTTC
TRBJ2-3	TRBD2	TRBV3-1	many	CASSLGLAGGDTQYF	TGTGCCAGCAGCCTCGGACTAGCGGGAGGAGATACGCAGTATTTT
TRBJ2-5	NA	TRBV6-2/TRBV6-3	once	CASRGGLQETRYF	TGTGCCAGCAGGGGCGGATTGCAAGAGACCCGGTACTTC